The 16 T cell receptor beta chains below were found in one sample sequenced in a study of T-cell memory formation after mild COVID-19. TCRdb re-derived calls from the 5' RACE reads in MiXCR, one entry per CDR3 protein. The data contain hundreds of thousands of distinct CDR3 sequences, less than 25% of them singletons. Material: PBMCs or a T cell subset sorted from them (not recorded which). The receptors come from a man aged 18 to 29 who had mild COVID-19 (a few samples of this study predate the infection). Cell type and time point are not known.

This clonotype was detected only a few times. The J gene is TRBJ2-1, the V gene TRBV7-3; D may be TRBD2 (5 bases). The V and J ends lost 5 bases and 8 bases respectively, with 10 bases between them. The CDR3 loop spans 12 amino acids. Germline assignment: CDR1 SGHTA and CDR2 FQGTGA. This CDR3 is CASSNSADEQFF. Written as DNA, the CDR3 is TGTGCCAGCAGCAACTCAGCGGATGAGCAGTTCTTC.

This clonotype was seen a handful of times. The chain has TRBV11-2 and TRBJ2-2; D is ambiguous. The CDR3 runs to 16 residues. V was trimmed by 7 bases and J by 0 bases, leaving 15 bases between them. Per germline, CDR1 SGHAT and CDR2 FQNNGV. CDR3 protein: CASTILRSANTGELFF. CDR3 nucleotides: TGTGCCAGCACTATTCTCAGGTCCGCGAACACCGGGGAGCTGTTTTTT.

The chain combines TRBV20-1 with TRBJ2-1; maybe TRBD2 (6 bases). The CDR3 is made up of 15 amino acids. CDR1 DFQATT and CDR2 SNEGSKA come from the germline V gene (reference sequence). V lost 3 bases to trimming and J lost 3 bases, with 15 bases between them. The CDR3 nucleotides read TGCAGTGCTAGCGTTGGGCTAGCGAACTACAATGAGCAGTTCTTC. This encodes CSASVGLANYNEQFF.

The genes are TRBV4-1 and TRBJ1-1; D is possibly TRBD1 (6 bases). This CDR3 spans 17 amino acids. V lost 4 bases and J lost 0, with 18 bases in between. Germline V gene data show CDR1 as MGHRA and CDR2 as YSYEKL. The CDR3, as DNA: TGCGCCAGCAGCCCCTCCGGCCGGGGGCGAATGAACACTGAAGCTTTCTTT. Translated: CASSPSGRGRMNTEAFF.

This chain connects TRBV7-6 to TRBJ2-7; no reliable D call. The CDR3 loop spans 13 amino acids. Trimming removed 5 bases from V and 2 bases from J, with 10 bases in between. The V gene's germline CDR1 is SGHVS and CDR2 FNYEAQ. In DNA, the CDR3 is TGTGCCAGCAGCCCCACGGTACCCTACGAGCAGTACTTC. It codes for CASSPTVPYEQYF. Full variable domain (remainder filled in from reference TRBV7-6 and TRBJ2-7): GAGVSQSPRYKVTKRGQDVALRCDPISGHVSLYWYRQALGQGPEFLTYFNYEAQQDKSGLPNDRFSAERPEGSISTLTIQRTEQRDSAMYRCASSPTVPYEQYFGPGTRLTVT.

The table lists this clonotype with a few counts. The V and J genes are TRBV7-7 and TRBJ2-5, with TRBD2 matching 10 bases. V lost 4 bases and J lost 3; bases outside the gene matches: 5. Germline-derived CDR1 and CDR2 are SSHAT and FNYEAQ (reference sequence). This CDR3 has 15 residues. The CDR3 DNA is TGTGCCAGCAGCTGGAGGACTAGCGGAAAAGAGACCCAGTACTTC. Its protein is CASSWRTSGKETQYF.

This clonotype was counted a few times. DNA of the CDR3: TGTGCCAGCAGCTTCGGGGGGCCTGGGGCCGGGGAGCTGTTTTTT. Protein: CASSFGGPGAGELFF. This sequence joins TRBV5-4 and TRBJ2-2; D is possibly TRBD2 (7 bases). Germline assignment: CDR1 SGHNT and CDR2 YYREEE (reference sequence). The CDR3 loop spans 15 amino acids. Trimming took 2 bases from V and 6 from J, leaving 14 bases between them.

This clonotype was seen more than once but under ten times. DNA for the CDR3: TGCGCCAGCAGCCAAGAGTACTACCCTAGCACAGATACGCAGTATTTT. It codes for CASSQEYYPSTDTQYF. The chain couples TRBV4-1 to TRBJ2-3; D unclear. The CDR3 sequence is 16 residues long. V was trimmed by 0 bases and J by 0 bases, leaving 10 bases between them. Germline assignment: CDR1 MGHRA and CDR2 YSYEKL.

The gene calls are TRBV6-2 or TRBV6-3 and TRBJ2-7; D remains unclear. This CDR3 spans 16 amino acids. Trimming took 2 bases from V and 4 from J, leaving 18 bases between them. Germline lookup yields CDR1 MNHEY and CDR2 SVGEGT. CDR3: CASSYGPRLVAYEQYF. The CDR3 coding sequence is TGTGCCAGCAGTTACGGTCCTCGTCTAGTGGCTTACGAGCAGTACTTC.

This clonotype was seen repeatedly, ten times or more. The chain recombines TRBV20-1 with TRBJ2-7, with TRBD2 matching over 7 bases. The CDR3 sequence is 11 residues long. The J segment lost 5 bases and the V segment lost 4 bases, leaving 2 bases of the junction unmatched. Germline V gene lookup returns CDR1 DFQATT and CDR2 SNEGSKA (reference sequence). CDR3: CSAKGGNEQYV. CDR3 DNA sequence: TGCAGTGCTAAGGGAGGGAACGAGCAGTACGTC.

In its sample, this clonotype was seen many times. The chain combines TRBV12-3 or TRBV12-4 with TRBJ2-7; D is unclear. This CDR3 has 16 amino acids. V lost 4 bases, J lost 0 bases, and 16 bases lay in between. The CDR3 DNA follows: TGTGCCAGCAGTTCGATGAGTCTCAGGAGCTCCTACGAGCAGTACTTC. It translates to CASSSMSLRSSYEQYF.

This chain connects TRBV24-1 to TRBJ2-5, with D perhaps matching TRBD1 (5 bases). This CDR3 is built from 15 residues. Deletions cut 3 bases from V and 5 bases from J, with 15 bases between. Germline lookup yields CDR1 KGHDR and CDR2 SFDVKD. DNA of the CDR3: TGTGCCACCAGTGATCCCGGGCAGGGAATGGAGACCCAGTACTTC. It yields the protein CATSDPGQGMETQYF.

This clonotype has more than one count but fewer than ten. CDR3 bases: TGTGCCAGCAGCCGGAGGGGACAGGGTGCCACCGGGGAGCTGTTTTTT. Translating it yields CASSRRGQGATGELFF. The chain is built from TRBV7-2 and TRBJ2-2; 9 bases are shared with TRBD1. The CDR3 has 16 residues. Germline values: CDR1 SGHTA, CDR2 FQGNSA. V shed 5 bases and J 4 bases; nucleotides not matched to a gene: 8.

This clonotype was picked up many times. The junction differs from germline at one of its ends, possibly a read error. The chain recombines TRBV7-7 with TRBJ2-1; possibly TRBD1 or TRBD2 for D (5 bases each). The CDR3 length is 13 residues. The germline V gene encodes CDR1 SSHAT and CDR2 FNYEAQ (reference sequence). The CDR3 spells CASSPGTVNEQFF. DNA of the CDR3: TGTGCTAGCAGCCCGGGGACGGTCAATGAGCAGTTCTTC.

The chain employs TRBV7-2 and TRBJ2-5, with 10 bases matching TRBD2. The V segment lost 7 bases and the J segment 5 bases; nucleotides outside the gene matches: 4. Germline V gene sequence: CDR1 SGHTA, CDR2 FQGNSA. The CDR3 extends over 13 amino acids. CDR3 DNA sequence: TGTGCCAGCAAGCGGGGGGGCGGTGAGACCCAGTACTTC. It codes for CASKRGGGETQYF.

The chain uses TRBV3-1 and TRBJ2-1; 9 nucleotides align to TRBD1. Germline CDR1 LGHDT, CDR2 YNNKEL (reference sequence). J was trimmed by 4 bases and V by 4 bases; bases with no gene match: 5. CDR3 size: 15 residues. The CDR3 sequence: CASSPGTGIYNEQFF. In DNA, the CDR3 is TGTGCCAGCAGCCCAGGGACAGGGATATACAATGAGCAGTTCTTC.